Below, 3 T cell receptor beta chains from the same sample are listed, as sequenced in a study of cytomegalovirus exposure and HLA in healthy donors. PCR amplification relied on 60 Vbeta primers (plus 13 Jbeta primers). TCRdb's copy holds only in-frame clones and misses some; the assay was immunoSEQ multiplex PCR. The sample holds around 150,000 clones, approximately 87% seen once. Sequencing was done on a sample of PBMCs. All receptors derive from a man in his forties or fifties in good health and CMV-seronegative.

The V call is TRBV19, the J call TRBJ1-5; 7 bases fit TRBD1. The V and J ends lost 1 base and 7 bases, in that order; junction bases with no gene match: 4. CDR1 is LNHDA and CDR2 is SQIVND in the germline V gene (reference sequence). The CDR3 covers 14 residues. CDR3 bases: TGTGCCAGTAGTATAGTCATAGGGGGCCAGCCCCAGCATTTT. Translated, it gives CASSIVIGGQPQHF.

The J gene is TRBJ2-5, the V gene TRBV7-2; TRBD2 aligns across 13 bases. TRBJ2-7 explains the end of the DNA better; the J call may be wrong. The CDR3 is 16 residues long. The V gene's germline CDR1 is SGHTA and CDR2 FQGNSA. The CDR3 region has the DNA TGTGCCAGCAGCTTAGGGACTAGCGGGAGCGGCTACGAGCAGTACTTC. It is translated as CASSLGTSGSGYEQYF.

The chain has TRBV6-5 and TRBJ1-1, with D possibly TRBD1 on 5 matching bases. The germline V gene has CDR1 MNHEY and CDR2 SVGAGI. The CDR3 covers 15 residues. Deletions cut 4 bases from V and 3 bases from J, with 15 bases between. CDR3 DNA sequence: TGTGCCAGCAGTTCTCCAACAGGTATCTACACTGAAGCTTTCTTT. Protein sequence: CASSSPTGIYTEAFF.